Given below is one T cell receptor (beta chain) in context. This entry is derived from a study of blood T cell repertoires in COVID-19. Measured with immunoSEQ multiplex PCR; TCRdb has only the in-frame clones, and not every one. The table includes tens of thousands of clones, about 79% detected once. The CDR3 consists of 17 residues. The J segment lost 2 bases and the V segment lost 0 bases, leaving 9 bases of the junction unmatched. In germline, CDR1 is LNHNV, CDR2 YYDKDF (reference sequence). The sequenced sample consisted of peripheral blood. The clonotype originates from a human donor in a cohort sampled during active COVID-19. The chain employs TRBV15 and TRBJ1-2; 7 nucleotides line up with TRBD1. The CDR3 nucleotides are TGTGCCACCAGCAGAGATGGGACAGTAGACCTAAACTATGGCTACACCTTC. It yields the protein CATSRDGTVDLNYGYTF. The whole variable domain, filled in from reference TRBV15 and TRBJ1-2, reads DAMVIQNPRYQVTQFGKPVTLSCSQTLNHNVMYWYQQKSSQAPKLLFHYYDKDFNNEADTPDNFQSRRPNTSFCFLDIRSPGLGDTAMYLCATSRDGTVDLNYGYTFGSGTRLTVV.